This TCR beta chain is drawn from a study of blood T cell repertoires in COVID-19. Background on the study: The study drew acute and convalescent COVID-19 samples from the United States, Italy and Spain.

Self-reported history from a screening survey and questionnaire set each donor's cohort. Either two negative PCRs, clearance, or symptom resolution qualified Cohort 3 donors as recovered. The repertoire was sequenced with immunoSEQ multiplex PCR; TCRdb's copy has only in-frame clones and lacks some. This sample has about 170,000 clones, with about 91% found just once. CDR3 length equals 13 residues. Trimming pared 1 base from V and 3 bases from J, leaving 6 bases between. Germline loops: CDR1 GTSNPN, CDR2 SVGIG (reference sequence). What was sequenced was PBMCs or T cells enriched from blood (not recorded which). The J gene is TRBJ2-2, the V gene TRBV30; D unclear. The sequence was obtained from a woman younger than 35 who had recovered from COVID-19. CDR3 region: CAWSGGYTGELFF. CDR3 nucleotides: TGTGCCTGGAGTGGTGGCTACACCGGGGAGCTGTTTTTT.